One and the same sample provided the 16 T cell receptor beta chains below, sequenced in a study of T cell responses to AZD1222 COVID-19 vaccine. Generated by immunoSEQ multiplex PCR, the TCRdb table keeps only in-frame clones and is missing some. The sample has 170,000 or so clones, 90% seen once. The sequences come from peripheral blood, collected on day 0 of AZD1222 vaccination. The source is an adult in good health.

This chain connects TRBV7-9 to TRBJ2-5; D is unresolved. The CDR3 loop spans 12 amino acids. In germline, CDR1 is SEHNR, CDR2 FQNEAQ (reference sequence). Written as DNA, the CDR3 is TGTGCGGTCGCTCGTGGCCAAGAGACCCAGTACTTC. It yields the protein CAVARGQETQYF.

The chain employs TRBV15 and TRBJ2-7, with a weak D call TRBD1 (6 bases). Germline V gene lookup returns CDR1 LNHNV and CDR2 YYDKDF (reference sequence). V lost 2 bases, J lost 2 bases, and 10 bases lay in between. The CDR3 is 14 amino acids. The DNA for the CDR3 is TGTGCCACCAGCAGACGGGACACCCCCTACGAGCAGTACTTC. It encodes CATSRRDTPYEQYF.

The chain uses TRBV3-1 (or the pseudogene TRBV3-2) and TRBJ2-7, with D unclear. V dropped 0 bases and J dropped 2 bases, with 5 bases sitting between them. CDR1 is LGHDT and CDR2 is YNNKEL in the germline V gene (reference sequence). The CDR3 has 13 residues. CDR3 amino acids: CASSQERPYEQYF. The CDR3 DNA sequence: TGTGCCAGCAGCCAAGAACGCCCCTACGAGCAGTACTTC.

The chain combines TRBV7-8 with TRBJ2-7; D gene ambiguous. This CDR3 spans 12 amino acids. The germline CDR1 and CDR2 sequences are SGHVS and FQNEAQ. Trimming pared 5 bases from V and 5 bases from J, leaving 10 bases between. CDR3: CASSPPLNEQYF. DNA for the CDR3: TGTGCCAGCAGCCCACCACTGAACGAGCAGTACTTC.

V gene TRBV6-2 or TRBV6-3 combines with J gene TRBJ1-2, with TRBD1 matching 8 bases. Looked up from germline, CDR1 is MNHEY and CDR2 is SVGEGT. V was clipped by 6 bases and J by 14 bases; unmatched bases: 17. There are 14 residues in the CDR3. CDR3 sequence reads: CASSHDRGHQARTF. Written as DNA, the CDR3 is TGTGCCAGCAGCCACGACAGGGGACATCAAGCGCGGACCTTC.

This chain connects TRBV11-1 to TRBJ1-1; D is perhaps TRBD1 (6 bases). With 5 bases removed from V and 0 bases from J, the gap between germline ends came to 16 bases. Germline CDR1 SGHAT, CDR2 FQDESV (reference sequence). CDR3 length: 16 amino acids. Written as DNA, the CDR3 is TGTGCCAGCAGCCCGTACAGGGAGATCATGAACACTGAAGCTTTCTTT. It encodes CASSPYREIMNTEAFF.

This clone was seen only a few times. V and J are TRBV29-1 and TRBJ1-1; the match to TRBD1 covers 9 bases. Germline loops: CDR1 SQVTM, CDR2 ANQGSEA. The CDR3 loop spans 13 amino acids. The V gene end was trimmed by 6 bases and the J gene end by 7 bases; junction bases not matched to a gene: 9. CDR3 amino acids: CSVHTGQGGEAFF. DNA of the CDR3: TGCAGCGTCCATACGGGACAGGGCGGTGAAGCTTTCTTT.

The chain carries TRBV9 and TRBJ2-7, with D tentatively TRBD2 (5 bases). The V end lost 2 bases, the J end lost 6 bases, and 9 bases lay between the germline ends. Germline V gene lookup returns CDR1 SGDLS and CDR2 YYNGEE. The CDR3 spans 12 residues. The CDR3: CASSVGASEQYF. The CDR3 coding sequence is TGTGCCAGCAGCGTGGGAGCGAGCGAGCAGTACTTC.

The table lists this clone with a count of one. The V and J genes are TRBV30 and TRBJ1-5; D is perhaps TRBD1 (5 bases). This CDR3 has 14 residues. Trimming left V 2 bases short and J 5 bases short, with 13 bases between. The germline CDR1 and CDR2 sequences are GTSNPN and SVGIG (reference sequence). The CDR3 loop is CAWSTDSIYQPQHF. CDR3 DNA sequence: TGTGCCTGGAGTACCGACAGTATTTATCAGCCCCAGCATTTT.

V is TRBV27 and J is TRBJ2-3; possibly TRBD1 for D (5 bases). Looked up from germline, CDR1 is MNHEY and CDR2 is SMNVEV (reference sequence). Deletions cut 0 bases from V and 1 base from J, with 5 bases between. The CDR3 is 14 amino acids. In DNA, the CDR3 is TGTGCCAGCAGTTTATCGGGGCGCACAGATACGCAGTATTTT. Residues: CASSLSGRTDTQYF.

The genes are TRBV14 and TRBJ1-2, with TRBD1 matching over 8 bases. The CDR3 has 15 residues. The germline CDR1 and CDR2 sequences are SGHDN and FVKESK. Losses at the gene ends were 1 base for V and 6 bases for J; bases not matched to a gene: 7. The CDR3 DNA reads TGTGCCAGCAGCCAAGGTCGGGGACAGGTTCATGGCTACACCTTC. It is translated as CASSQGRGQVHGYTF.

The chain links TRBV5-4 to TRBJ2-7; D gene unclear. The CDR3 consists of 15 residues. Germline assignment: CDR1 SGHNT and CDR2 YYREEE (reference sequence). Trimming cost V 4 bases and J 1 base, with 15 bases left between them. The CDR3 protein is CASSPSYSSSYEQYF. CDR3 DNA: TGTGCCAGCAGCCCATCTTACTCTTCATCCTACGAGCAGTACTTC.

About this clone: The same CDR3 also results from other DNA sequences found in this sample. This rearrangement joins TRBV13 to TRBJ1-2; 7 nucleotides line up with TRBD1. The length of the CDR3 is 14 residues. Germline CDR1 and CDR2: PRHDT and FYEKMQ (reference sequence). V lost 0 bases to trimming and J lost 2 bases; unmatched junction nucleotides: 0. DNA of the CDR3: TGTGCCAGCAGCTTAGGGACAGGGAACTATGGCTACACCTTC. Protein: CASSLGTGNYGYTF.

This clone has only one observation. V and J are TRBV19 and TRBJ2-3; 14 positions match TRBD2. The V gene end was trimmed by 10 bases and the J gene end by 4 bases; junction bases not matched to a gene: 10. Germline V lookup: CDR1 LNHDA, CDR2 SQIVND (reference sequence). CDR3 length equals 16 residues. The CDR3 DNA is TGTGCCAAGGCGACTAGCGGGGGGGCGAGCGCAGATACGCAGTATTTT. Its translation: CAKATSGGASADTQYF.

This chain connects TRBV9 to TRBJ1-1; D call uncertain. CDR1 SGDLS and CDR2 YYNGEE come from the germline V gene. V gave up 3 bases and J gave up 4 bases, with 10 bases separating them. The CDR3 extends over 13 amino acids. CDR3 in amino acids: CASSGTVLTEAFF. The CDR3 DNA sequence: TGTGCCAGCAGCGGCACTGTGCTCACTGAAGCTTTCTTT.

The chain is built from TRBV30 and TRBJ1-4; D call uncertain. V was pared by 0 bases and J by 4 bases, with 6 bases between. The CDR3 runs 13 residues. CDR1 GTSNPN and CDR2 SVGIG come from the germline V gene (reference sequence). The CDR3: CAWSVRVNEKLFF. The CDR3 nucleotides are TGTGCCTGGAGTGTACGAGTTAATGAAAAACTGTTTTTT.